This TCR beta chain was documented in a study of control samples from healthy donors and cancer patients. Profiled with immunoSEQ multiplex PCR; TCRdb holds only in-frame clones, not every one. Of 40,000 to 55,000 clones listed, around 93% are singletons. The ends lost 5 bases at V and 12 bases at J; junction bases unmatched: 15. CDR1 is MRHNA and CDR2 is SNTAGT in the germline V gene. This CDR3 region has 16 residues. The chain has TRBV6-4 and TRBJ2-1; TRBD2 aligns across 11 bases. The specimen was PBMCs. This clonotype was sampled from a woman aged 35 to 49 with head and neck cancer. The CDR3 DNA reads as TGTGCCAGCAGTACAACCGGGACTAGCGGTCCCCAGGGGCAGTTCTTC. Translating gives CASSTTGTSGPQGQFF.